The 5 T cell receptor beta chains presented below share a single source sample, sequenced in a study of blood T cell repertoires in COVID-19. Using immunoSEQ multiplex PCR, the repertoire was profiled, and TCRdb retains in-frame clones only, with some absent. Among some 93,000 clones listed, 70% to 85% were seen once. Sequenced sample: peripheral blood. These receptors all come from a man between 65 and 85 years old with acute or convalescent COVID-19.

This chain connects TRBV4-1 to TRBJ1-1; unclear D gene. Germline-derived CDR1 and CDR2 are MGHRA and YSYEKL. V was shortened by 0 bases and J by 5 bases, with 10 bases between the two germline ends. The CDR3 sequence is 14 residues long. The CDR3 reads CASSQEGSGTEAFF. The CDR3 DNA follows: TGCGCCAGCAGCCAAGAGGGTAGCGGAACTGAAGCTTTCTTT.

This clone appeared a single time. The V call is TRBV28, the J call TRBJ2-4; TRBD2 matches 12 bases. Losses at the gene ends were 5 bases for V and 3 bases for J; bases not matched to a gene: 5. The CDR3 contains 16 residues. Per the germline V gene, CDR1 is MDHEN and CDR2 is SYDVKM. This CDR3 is CASSPQLAGGKNIQYF. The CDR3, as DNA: TGTGCCAGCAGTCCACAACTAGCGGGAGGCAAAAACATTCAGTACTTC.

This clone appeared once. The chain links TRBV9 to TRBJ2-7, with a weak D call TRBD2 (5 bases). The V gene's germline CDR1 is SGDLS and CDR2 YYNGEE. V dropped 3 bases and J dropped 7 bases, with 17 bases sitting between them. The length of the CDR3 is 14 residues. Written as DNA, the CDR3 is TGTGCCAGCAGCGCACCCCCGGGATCGGGGGAGCAGTACTTC. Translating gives CASSAPPGSGEQYF.

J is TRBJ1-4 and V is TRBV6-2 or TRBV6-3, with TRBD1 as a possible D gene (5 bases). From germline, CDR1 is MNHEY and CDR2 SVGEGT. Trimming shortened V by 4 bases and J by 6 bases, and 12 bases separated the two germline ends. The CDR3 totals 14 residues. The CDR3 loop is CASSSPGLHEKLFF. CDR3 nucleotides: TGTGCCAGCAGTTCTCCGGGACTCCATGAAAAACTGTTTTTT.

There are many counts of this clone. The CDR3 loop reads CASSVDAFTGELFF. CDR3 sequence (DNA): TGTGCCAGCAGCGTAGATGCGTTCACCGGGGAGCTGTTTTTT. V and J are TRBV9 and TRBJ2-2; D uncertain. The germline V and J ends were trimmed by 0 bases and 4 bases, with 7 bases remaining between them. The CDR3 length is 14 residues. Per the germline V gene, CDR1 is SGDLS and CDR2 is YYNGEE. Based on the CDR3 plus reference TRBV9 and TRBJ2-2, the full variable domain is DSGVTQTPKHLITATGQRVTLRCSPRSGDLSVYWYQQSLDQGLQFLIQYYNGEERAKGNILERFSAQQFPDLHSELNLSSLELGDSALYFCASSVDAFTGELFFGEGSRLTVL.